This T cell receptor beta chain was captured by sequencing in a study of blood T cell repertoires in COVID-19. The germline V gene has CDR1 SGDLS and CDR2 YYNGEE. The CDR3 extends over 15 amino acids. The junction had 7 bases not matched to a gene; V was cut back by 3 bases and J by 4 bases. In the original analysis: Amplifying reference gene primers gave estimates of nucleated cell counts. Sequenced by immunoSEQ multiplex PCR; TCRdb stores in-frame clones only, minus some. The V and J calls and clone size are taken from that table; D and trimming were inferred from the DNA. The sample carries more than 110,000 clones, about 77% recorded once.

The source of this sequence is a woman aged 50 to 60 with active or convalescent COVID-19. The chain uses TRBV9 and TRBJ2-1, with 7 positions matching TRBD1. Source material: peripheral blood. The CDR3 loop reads CASSETGFPYNEQFF. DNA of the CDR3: TGTGCCAGCAGCGAGACAGGGTTCCCTTACAATGAGCAGTTCTTC.